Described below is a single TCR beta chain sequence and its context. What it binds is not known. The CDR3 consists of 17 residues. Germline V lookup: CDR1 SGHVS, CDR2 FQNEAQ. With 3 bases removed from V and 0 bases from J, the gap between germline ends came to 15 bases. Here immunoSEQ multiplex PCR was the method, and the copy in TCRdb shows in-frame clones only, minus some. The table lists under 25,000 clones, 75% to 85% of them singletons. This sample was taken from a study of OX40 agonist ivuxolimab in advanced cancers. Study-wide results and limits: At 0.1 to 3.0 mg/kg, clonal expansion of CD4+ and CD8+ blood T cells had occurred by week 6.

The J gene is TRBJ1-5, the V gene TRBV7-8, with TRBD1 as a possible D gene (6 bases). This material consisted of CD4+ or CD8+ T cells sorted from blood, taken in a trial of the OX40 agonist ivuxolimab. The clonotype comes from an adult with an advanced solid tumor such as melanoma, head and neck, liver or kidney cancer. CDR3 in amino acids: CASSFIGTPYSNQPQHF. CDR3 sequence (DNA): TGTGCCAGCAGCTTCATTGGGACACCTTATAGCAATCAGCCCCAGCATTTT.